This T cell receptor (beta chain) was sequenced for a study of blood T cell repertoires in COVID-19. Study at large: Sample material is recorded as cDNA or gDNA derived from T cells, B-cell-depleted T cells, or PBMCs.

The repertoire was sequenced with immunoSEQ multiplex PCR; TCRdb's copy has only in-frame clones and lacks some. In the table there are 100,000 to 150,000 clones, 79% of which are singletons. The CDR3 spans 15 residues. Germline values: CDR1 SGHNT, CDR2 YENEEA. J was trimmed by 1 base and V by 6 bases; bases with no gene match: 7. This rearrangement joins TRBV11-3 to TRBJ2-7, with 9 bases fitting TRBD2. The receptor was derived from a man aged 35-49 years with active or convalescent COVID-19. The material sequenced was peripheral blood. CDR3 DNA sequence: TGTGCCAGCAGTCCAGGCGGGGGGGGATCCTACGAGCAGTACTTC. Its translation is CASSPGGGGSYEQYF.